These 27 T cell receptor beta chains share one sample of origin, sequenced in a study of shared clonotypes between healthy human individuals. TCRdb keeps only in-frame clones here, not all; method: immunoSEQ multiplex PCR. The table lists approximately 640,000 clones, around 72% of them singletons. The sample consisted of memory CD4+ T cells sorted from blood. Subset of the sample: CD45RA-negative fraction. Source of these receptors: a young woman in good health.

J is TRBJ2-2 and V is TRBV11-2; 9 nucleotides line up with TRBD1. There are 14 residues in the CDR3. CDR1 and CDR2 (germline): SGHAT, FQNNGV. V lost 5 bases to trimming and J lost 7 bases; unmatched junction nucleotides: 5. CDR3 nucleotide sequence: TGTGCCAGCAGCGCACAGGGGGCGGTCGGGGAGCTGTTTTTT. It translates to CASSAQGAVGELFF.

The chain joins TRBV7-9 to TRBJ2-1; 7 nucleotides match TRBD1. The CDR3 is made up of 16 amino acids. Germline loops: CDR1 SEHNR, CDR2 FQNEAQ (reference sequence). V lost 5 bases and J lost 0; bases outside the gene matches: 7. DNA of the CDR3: TGTGCCAGCAGCCCCAGGGGGACGCACTCCTACAATGAGCAGTTCTTC. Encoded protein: CASSPRGTHSYNEQFF.

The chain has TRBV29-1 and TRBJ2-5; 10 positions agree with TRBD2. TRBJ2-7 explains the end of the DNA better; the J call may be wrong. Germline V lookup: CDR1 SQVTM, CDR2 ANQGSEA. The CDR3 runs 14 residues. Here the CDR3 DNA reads TGCAGCGTCATCCTAGGACTAGCGGTTTACGAGCAGTACTTC. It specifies CSVILGLAVYEQYF.

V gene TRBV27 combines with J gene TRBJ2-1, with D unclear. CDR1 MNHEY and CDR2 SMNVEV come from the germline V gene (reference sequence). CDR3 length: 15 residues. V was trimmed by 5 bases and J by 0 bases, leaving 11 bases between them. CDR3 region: CASSHQQSSYNEQFF. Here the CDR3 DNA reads TGTGCCAGCAGTCACCAACAGAGCTCCTACAATGAGCAGTTCTTC.

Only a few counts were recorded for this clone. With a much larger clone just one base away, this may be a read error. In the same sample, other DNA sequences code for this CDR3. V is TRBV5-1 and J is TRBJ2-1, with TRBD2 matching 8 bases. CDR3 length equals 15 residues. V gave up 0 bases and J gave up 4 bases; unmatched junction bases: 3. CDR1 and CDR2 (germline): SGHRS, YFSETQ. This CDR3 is CASSLVSSGYNEQFF. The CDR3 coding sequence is TGCGCCAGCAGCTTGGTGTCTAGCGGGTACAATGAGCAGTTCTTC.

The CDR3 region has the DNA TGCGCCAGCAGCCATTTCGCTTCGCCAACCAGACAGGGGAGGCCGACAGATACGCAGTATTTT. Translation: CASSHFASPTRQGRPTDTQYF. The chain combines TRBV4-1 with TRBJ2-3, with TRBD1 identical over 8 bases. The junction had 23 bases not matched to a gene; V was cut back by 3 bases and J by 3 bases. The CDR3 extends over 21 amino acids. The germline V gene has CDR1 MGHRA and CDR2 YSYEKL.

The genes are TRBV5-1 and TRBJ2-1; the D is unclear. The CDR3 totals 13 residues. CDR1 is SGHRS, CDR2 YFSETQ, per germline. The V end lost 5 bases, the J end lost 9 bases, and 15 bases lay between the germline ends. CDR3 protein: CASRVLSPGEQFF. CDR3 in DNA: TGCGCCAGCAGAGTCCTAAGTCCGGGTGAGCAGTTCTTC. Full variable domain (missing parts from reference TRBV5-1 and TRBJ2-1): KAGVTQTPRYLIKTRGQQVTLSCSPISGHRSVSWYQQTPGQGLQFLFEYFSETQRNKGNFPGRFSGRQFSNSRSEMNVSTLELGDSALYLCASRVLSPGEQFFGPGTRLTVL.

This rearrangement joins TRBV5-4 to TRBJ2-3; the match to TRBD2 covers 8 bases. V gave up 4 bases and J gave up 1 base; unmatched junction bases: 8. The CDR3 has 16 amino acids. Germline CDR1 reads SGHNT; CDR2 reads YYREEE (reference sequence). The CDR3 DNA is TGTGCCAGCAGCCTCAAGGGACTAGGTCGCACAGATACGCAGTATTTT. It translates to CASSLKGLGRTDTQYF.

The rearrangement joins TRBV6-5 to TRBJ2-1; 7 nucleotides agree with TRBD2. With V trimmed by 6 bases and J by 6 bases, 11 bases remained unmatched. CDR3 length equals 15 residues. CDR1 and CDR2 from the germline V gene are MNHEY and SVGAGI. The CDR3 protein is CASSPGGAGPNEQFF. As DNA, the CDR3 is TGTGCCAGCAGCCCCGGGGGAGCGGGGCCCAATGAGCAGTTCTTC.

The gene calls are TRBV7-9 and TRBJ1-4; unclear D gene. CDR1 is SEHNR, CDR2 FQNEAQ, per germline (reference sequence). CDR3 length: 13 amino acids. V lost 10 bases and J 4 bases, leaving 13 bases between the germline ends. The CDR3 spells CANPQTLNEKLFF. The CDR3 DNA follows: TGTGCCAACCCACAGACCCTTAATGAAAAACTGTTTTTT.

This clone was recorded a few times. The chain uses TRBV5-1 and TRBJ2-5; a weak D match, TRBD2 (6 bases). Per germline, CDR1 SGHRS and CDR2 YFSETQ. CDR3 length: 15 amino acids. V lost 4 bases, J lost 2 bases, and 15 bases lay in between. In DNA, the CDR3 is TGCGCCAGCAGCCCAGATGGGGAGGTACAAGAGACCCAGTACTTC. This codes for CASSPDGEVQETQYF. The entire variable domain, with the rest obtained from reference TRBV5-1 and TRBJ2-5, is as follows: KAGVTQTPRYLIKTRGQQVTLSCSPISGHRSVSWYQQTPGQGLQFLFEYFSETQRNKGNFPGRFSGRQFSNSRSEMNVSTLELGDSALYLCASSPDGEVQETQYFGPGTRLLVL.

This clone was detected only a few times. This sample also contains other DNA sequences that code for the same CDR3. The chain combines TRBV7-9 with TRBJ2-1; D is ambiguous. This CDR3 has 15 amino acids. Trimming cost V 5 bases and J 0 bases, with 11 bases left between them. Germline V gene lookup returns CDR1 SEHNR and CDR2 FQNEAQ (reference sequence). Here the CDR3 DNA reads TGTGCCAGCAGCCCCAGAGGCAGCTCCTACAATGAGCAGTTCTTC. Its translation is CASSPRGSSYNEQFF.

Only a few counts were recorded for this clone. In DNA form, the CDR3 reads TGCGCCAGCAGCCCACGACAGACGAACACTGAAGCTTTCTTT. Its protein product is CASSPRQTNTEAFF. The rearrangement uses TRBV5-1 and TRBJ1-1; D is perhaps TRBD1 (5 bases). Per the germline V gene, CDR1 is SGHRS and CDR2 is YFSETQ. This CDR3 spans 14 amino acids. Trimming pared 4 bases from V and 1 base from J, leaving 11 bases between.

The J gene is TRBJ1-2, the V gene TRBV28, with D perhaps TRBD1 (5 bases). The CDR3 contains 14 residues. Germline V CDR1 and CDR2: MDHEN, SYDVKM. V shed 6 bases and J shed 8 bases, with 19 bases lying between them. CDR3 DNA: TGTGCCAGCAGCAACATAGGGGACCTTGAGGGCTACACCTTC. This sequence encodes CASSNIGDLEGYTF.

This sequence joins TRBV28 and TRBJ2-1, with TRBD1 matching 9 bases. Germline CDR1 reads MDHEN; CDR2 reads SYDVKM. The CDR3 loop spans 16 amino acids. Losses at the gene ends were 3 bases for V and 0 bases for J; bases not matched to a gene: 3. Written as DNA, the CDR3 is TGTGCCAGCAGTTTGGTGGGACAGGGCTCCTACAATGAGCAGTTCTTC. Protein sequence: CASSLVGQGSYNEQFF.

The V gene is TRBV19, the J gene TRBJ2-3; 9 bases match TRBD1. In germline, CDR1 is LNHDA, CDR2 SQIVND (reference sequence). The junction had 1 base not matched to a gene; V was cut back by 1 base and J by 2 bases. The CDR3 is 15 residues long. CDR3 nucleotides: TGTGCCAGTAGTATAGGACAGGGGGACACAGATACGCAGTATTTT. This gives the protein CASSIGQGDTDTQYF.

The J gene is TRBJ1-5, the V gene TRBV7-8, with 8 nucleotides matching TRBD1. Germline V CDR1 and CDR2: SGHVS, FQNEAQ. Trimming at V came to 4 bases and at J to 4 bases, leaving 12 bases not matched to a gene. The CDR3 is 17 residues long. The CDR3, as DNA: TGTGCCAGCAGCTACAGCTCAGGGGGCGTAGGAAATCAGCCCCAGCATTTT. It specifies CASSYSSGGVGNQPQHF.

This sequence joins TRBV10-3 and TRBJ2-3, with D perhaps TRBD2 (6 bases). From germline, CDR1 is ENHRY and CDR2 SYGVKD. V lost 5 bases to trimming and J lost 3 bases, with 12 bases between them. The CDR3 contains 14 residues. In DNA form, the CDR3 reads TGTGCCATCAGTCCGGGACTCCCTACAGATACGCAGTATTTT. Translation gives CAISPGLPTDTQYF.

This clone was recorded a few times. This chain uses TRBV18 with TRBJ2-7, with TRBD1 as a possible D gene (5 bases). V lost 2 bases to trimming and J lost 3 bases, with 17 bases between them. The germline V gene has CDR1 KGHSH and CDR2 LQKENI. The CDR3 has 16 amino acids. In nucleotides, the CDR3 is TGTGCCAGCTCACCAGATCGGGTCGGAAGGGGCTACGAGCAGTACTTC. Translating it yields CASSPDRVGRGYEQYF.

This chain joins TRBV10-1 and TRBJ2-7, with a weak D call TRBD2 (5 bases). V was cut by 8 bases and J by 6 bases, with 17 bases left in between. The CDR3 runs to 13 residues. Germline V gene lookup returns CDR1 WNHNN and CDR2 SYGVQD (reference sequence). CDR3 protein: CASGYGLAGEQYF. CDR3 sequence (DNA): TGCGCCAGCGGGTATGGCCTAGCCGGCGAGCAGTACTTC.

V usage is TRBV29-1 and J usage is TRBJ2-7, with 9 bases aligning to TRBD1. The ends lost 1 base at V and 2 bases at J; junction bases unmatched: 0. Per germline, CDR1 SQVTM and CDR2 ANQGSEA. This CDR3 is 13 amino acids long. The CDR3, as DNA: TGCAGCGTTGAAGGGACAGGGGCCTACGAGCAGTACTTC. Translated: CSVEGTGAYEQYF.

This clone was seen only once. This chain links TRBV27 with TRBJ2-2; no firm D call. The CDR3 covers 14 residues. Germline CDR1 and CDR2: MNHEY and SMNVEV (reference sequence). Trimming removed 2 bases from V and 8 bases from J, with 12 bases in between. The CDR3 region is CASSLNIFAGELFF. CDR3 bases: TGTGCCAGCAGTTTAAACATCTTTGCTGGGGAGCTGTTTTTT.

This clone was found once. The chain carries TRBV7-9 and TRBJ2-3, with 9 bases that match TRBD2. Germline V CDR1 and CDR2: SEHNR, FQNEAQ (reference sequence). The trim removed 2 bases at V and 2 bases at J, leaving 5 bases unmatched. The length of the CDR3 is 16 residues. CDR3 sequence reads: CASSLQAGGPTDTQYF. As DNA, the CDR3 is TGTGCCAGCAGCTTACAGGCGGGAGGGCCCACAGATACGCAGTATTTT.

The CDR3 protein is CAWRTPGGRAHNEQFF. CDR3 coding DNA: TGTGCCTGGAGGACCCCCGGCGGGAGGGCGCACAATGAGCAGTTCTTC. This rearrangement joins TRBV30 to TRBJ2-1; 9 bases align to TRBD2. CDR3 size: 16 residues. J gave up 5 bases and V 3 bases, and 11 bases lay outside the gene matches. Germline CDR1 is GTSNPN and CDR2 is SVGIG (reference sequence).

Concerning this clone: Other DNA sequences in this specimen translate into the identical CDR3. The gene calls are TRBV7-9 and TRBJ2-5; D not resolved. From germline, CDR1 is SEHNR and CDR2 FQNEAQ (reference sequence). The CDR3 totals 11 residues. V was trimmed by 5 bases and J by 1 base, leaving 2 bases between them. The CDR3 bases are TGTGCCAGCAGCCCCCAAGAGACCCAGTACTTC. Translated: CASSPQETQYF.

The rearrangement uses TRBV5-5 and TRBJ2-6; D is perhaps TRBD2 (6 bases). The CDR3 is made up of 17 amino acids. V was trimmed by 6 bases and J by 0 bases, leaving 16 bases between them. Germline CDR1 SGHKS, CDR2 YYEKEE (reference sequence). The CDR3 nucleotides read TGTGCCAGCATGAGGAGGGCAGGCCCCTCTGGGGCCAACGTCCTGACTTTC. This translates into CASMRRAGPSGANVLTF.

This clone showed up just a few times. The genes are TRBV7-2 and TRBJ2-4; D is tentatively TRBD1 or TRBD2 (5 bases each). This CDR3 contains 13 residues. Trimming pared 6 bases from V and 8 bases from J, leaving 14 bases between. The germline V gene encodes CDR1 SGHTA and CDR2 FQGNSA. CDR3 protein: CASRWDPKDIQYF. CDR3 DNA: TGTGCCAGCAGATGGGACCCGAAAGACATTCAGTACTTC. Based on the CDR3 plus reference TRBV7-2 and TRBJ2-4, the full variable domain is GAGVSQSPSNKVTEKGKDVELRCDPISGHTALYWYRQSLGQGLEFLIYFQGNSAPDKSGLPSDRFSAERTGGSVSTLTIQRTQQEDSAVYLCASRWDPKDIQYFGAGTRLSVL.